These T cell receptor beta chains were read from a single sample in a study of cytomegalovirus exposure and HLA in healthy donors. TCRdb's copy holds only in-frame clones and misses some; the assay was immunoSEQ multiplex PCR. The sample yields 210,000 or so clones, approximately 82% seen once. The sequenced material came from PBMCs. The receptors shown here come from a woman in her forties or fifties in good health and CMV-seropositive. Both conserved end residues are part of each CDR3. A D gene is named only where the DNA matches it firmly. A clone size is listed for some rows: how often the clone was seen (once, few, many), or a class if it is expanded.

V,D,size,J,DNA,CDR3
TRBV7-3,NA,NA,TRBJ2-3,TGTGCCAGCGCGCACCAGGGTCTCACAGATACGCAGTATTTT,CASAHQGLTDTQYF
TRBV28,NA,NA,TRBJ2-6,TGTGCCAGCAGTCCCCAGATGCCGGGGGCCAACGTCCTGACTTTC,CASSPQMPGANVLTF
TRBV7-3,TRBD1,NA,TRBJ1-6,TGTGCCAGCAGCTTCTTGGGACAGAATTCACCCCTCCACTTT,CASSFLGQNSPLHF
TRBV6-5,NA,NA,TRBJ2-4,TGTGCCAGCAGATCCCCCGGGATAGCCAAAAACATTCAGTACTTC,CASRSPGIAKNIQYF
TRBV5-1,NA,NA,TRBJ1-5,TGCGCCAGCAGCCAAGGGGGAATCAATCAGCCCCAGCATTTT,CASSQGGINQPQHF
TRBV19,NA,NA,TRBJ2-7,TGTGCCAGTAGTCCGCGACAGAATCCACACGAGCAGTACTTC,CASSPRQNPHEQYF
TRBV12-5,NA,NA,TRBJ1-1,TGTGCTAGTGGCCCTTCCGGCACCCCGGAGGCTTTCTTT,CASGPSGTPEAFF
TRBV19,TRBD2,NA,TRBJ2-1,TGTGCCAGTAGAGACAGCGGGGGGGCCCGTGAGCAGTTCTTC,CASRDSGGAREQFF
TRBV9,NA,NA,TRBJ1-2,TGTGCCAGCACCTTTTCGGCAGGGGAGACTGGCTACACCTTC,CASTFSAGETGYTF
TRBV6-5,NA,once,TRBJ2-1,TGTGCCAGCAGTTCCGGGACAACATCTTCCTACAATGAGCAGTTCTTC,CASSSGTTSSYNEQFF
TRBV6-1,NA,NA,TRBJ1-5,TGTGCCAGCAGTTCCCAGGGGAGCCAGCCCCAGCATTTT,CASSSQGSQPQHF
TRBV7-9,TRBD1,NA,TRBJ1-5,TGTGCCAGCAGCTTAGGCGGGACAGAAGCTCATCAGCCCCAGCATTTT,CASSLGGTEAHQPQHF
TRBV28,TRBD1,NA,TRBJ2-5,TGTGCCAGCGGACAGGGTGAAGAGACCCAGTACTTC,CASGQGEETQYF
TRBV5-6,NA,NA,TRBJ2-3,TGTGCCAGTTACGAGGGAGCTAGCACAGATACGCAGTATTTT,CASYEGASTDTQYF
TRBV15,TRBD1,few,TRBJ1-1,TGTGCCACCAGCACTATGGACAGGAACAACATCATGAACACTGAAGCTTTCTTT,CATSTMDRNNIMNTEAFF
TRBV29-1,TRBD1,NA,TRBJ2-2,TGCAGCGATTGGGACAGGGGGCCCGGGGAGCTGTTTTTT,CSDWDRGPGELFF
TRBV29-1,TRBD1,NA,TRBJ1-1,TGCAGCGCTGGGGGACAGAGAAGGGACACTGAAGCTTTCTTT,CSAGGQRRDTEAFF
TRBV6-5,TRBD1,NA,TRBJ1-5,TGTGCCAGCATCAAGGGCAGGGGGCTGGGGCCCCAGCATTTT,CASIKGRGLGPQHF
TRBV15,NA,NA,TRBJ2-3,TGTGCCACCAGCAGACTGAGCAATACGCAGTATTTT,CATSRLSNTQYF
TRBV9,NA,NA,TRBJ1-2,TGTGCCAGCAGCGTAGGCGGCAGGGACTATGGCTACACCTTC,CASSVGGRDYGYTF
TRBV28,NA,NA,TRBJ1-2,TGTGCCAGCAGTTTATCTGGCCCCGGGGGCTATGGCTACACCTTC,CASSLSGPGGYGYTF
TRBV10-2,TRBD1,NA,TRBJ1-3,TGCGCCAGCAGTGAGTCGCTGGGACAGGGCTCTGGAAACACCATATATTTT,CASSESLGQGSGNTIYF
TRBV6-6,TRBD1,NA,TRBJ1-3,TGTGCCAGCACTACGACCCCAGGGGGCGTAAACACCATATATTTT,CASTTTPGGVNTIYF
TRBV5-4,TRBD2,NA,TRBJ2-3,TGTGCCAGCAGCTTCTTTAGCGGGGGGAACACAGATACGCAGTATTTT,CASSFFSGGNTDTQYF
TRBV28,NA,NA,TRBJ2-5,TGTGCCAGCAGTTTGGGGGGGCGGCCAGAGACCCAGTACTTC,CASSLGGRPETQYF
TRBV6-6,NA,NA,TRBJ1-2,TGTGCCAGCAGTGACTCAAATCAAGTCTCGGTTTCTGGCTACACCTTC,CASSDSNQVSVSGYTF
TRBV19,TRBD1,NA,TRBJ2-5,TGTGCCAGTAGTAGACAGGGGGCACAAGAGACCCAGTACTTC,CASSRQGAQETQYF
TRBV15,NA,NA,TRBJ1-4,TGTGCCACCAGGAACCCCCAAACAGGACCTAATGAAAAACTGTTTTTT,CATRNPQTGPNEKLFF
TRBV4-3,TRBD1,NA,TRBJ2-7,TGCGCCAGCAGCTCCGGACAGGGCACGTACGAGCAGTACTTC,CASSSGQGTYEQYF
TRBV30,NA,NA,TRBJ1-5,TGTGCCTGGAGTATGGGGGGGAGCAATCAGCCCCAGCATTTT,CAWSMGGSNQPQHF
TRBV19,NA,NA,TRBJ1-1,TGTGCCAGTAGTATAGGAGTAGGGGGTACCACTGAAGCTTTCTTT,CASSIGVGGTTEAFF